This T cell receptor (beta chain) was profiled in a study of graft-versus-host responses after intestinal transplantation. Study-wide background: Transplants given to recipients were multivisceral, liver-intestinal, or isolated intestinal. Study results and caveats: Peak GvH clone levels in circulation were associated with early post-transplant HvG declines. There were GvH clones found in recipient marrow, and some of them appeared first in ileum or blood.

TCRdb's table, derived via immunoSEQ multiplex PCR, lists solely in-frame clones and lacks some. There are about 88,000 clones in the sample; approximately 90% occur only once, and approximately 0.32% lies in the top ten. V lost 3 bases, J lost 6 bases, and 14 bases lay in between. Germline CDR1 is GTSNPN and CDR2 is SVGIG (reference sequence). CDR3 length equals 14 residues. Comment on this clone: Its cognate antigen is unknown.

The sequence derives from a human donor who was the organ donor for an intestinal transplant. Sample: unstimulated CD4+ T cells sorted from spleen or lymph node cells, taken before transplant. V and J are TRBV30 and TRBJ2-2, with D perhaps TRBD1 (6 bases). The CDR3 region has the DNA TGTGCCTGGAGGAACGCAGGGGCTCCCGGGGAGCTGTTTTTT. It is translated as CAWRNAGAPGELFF.